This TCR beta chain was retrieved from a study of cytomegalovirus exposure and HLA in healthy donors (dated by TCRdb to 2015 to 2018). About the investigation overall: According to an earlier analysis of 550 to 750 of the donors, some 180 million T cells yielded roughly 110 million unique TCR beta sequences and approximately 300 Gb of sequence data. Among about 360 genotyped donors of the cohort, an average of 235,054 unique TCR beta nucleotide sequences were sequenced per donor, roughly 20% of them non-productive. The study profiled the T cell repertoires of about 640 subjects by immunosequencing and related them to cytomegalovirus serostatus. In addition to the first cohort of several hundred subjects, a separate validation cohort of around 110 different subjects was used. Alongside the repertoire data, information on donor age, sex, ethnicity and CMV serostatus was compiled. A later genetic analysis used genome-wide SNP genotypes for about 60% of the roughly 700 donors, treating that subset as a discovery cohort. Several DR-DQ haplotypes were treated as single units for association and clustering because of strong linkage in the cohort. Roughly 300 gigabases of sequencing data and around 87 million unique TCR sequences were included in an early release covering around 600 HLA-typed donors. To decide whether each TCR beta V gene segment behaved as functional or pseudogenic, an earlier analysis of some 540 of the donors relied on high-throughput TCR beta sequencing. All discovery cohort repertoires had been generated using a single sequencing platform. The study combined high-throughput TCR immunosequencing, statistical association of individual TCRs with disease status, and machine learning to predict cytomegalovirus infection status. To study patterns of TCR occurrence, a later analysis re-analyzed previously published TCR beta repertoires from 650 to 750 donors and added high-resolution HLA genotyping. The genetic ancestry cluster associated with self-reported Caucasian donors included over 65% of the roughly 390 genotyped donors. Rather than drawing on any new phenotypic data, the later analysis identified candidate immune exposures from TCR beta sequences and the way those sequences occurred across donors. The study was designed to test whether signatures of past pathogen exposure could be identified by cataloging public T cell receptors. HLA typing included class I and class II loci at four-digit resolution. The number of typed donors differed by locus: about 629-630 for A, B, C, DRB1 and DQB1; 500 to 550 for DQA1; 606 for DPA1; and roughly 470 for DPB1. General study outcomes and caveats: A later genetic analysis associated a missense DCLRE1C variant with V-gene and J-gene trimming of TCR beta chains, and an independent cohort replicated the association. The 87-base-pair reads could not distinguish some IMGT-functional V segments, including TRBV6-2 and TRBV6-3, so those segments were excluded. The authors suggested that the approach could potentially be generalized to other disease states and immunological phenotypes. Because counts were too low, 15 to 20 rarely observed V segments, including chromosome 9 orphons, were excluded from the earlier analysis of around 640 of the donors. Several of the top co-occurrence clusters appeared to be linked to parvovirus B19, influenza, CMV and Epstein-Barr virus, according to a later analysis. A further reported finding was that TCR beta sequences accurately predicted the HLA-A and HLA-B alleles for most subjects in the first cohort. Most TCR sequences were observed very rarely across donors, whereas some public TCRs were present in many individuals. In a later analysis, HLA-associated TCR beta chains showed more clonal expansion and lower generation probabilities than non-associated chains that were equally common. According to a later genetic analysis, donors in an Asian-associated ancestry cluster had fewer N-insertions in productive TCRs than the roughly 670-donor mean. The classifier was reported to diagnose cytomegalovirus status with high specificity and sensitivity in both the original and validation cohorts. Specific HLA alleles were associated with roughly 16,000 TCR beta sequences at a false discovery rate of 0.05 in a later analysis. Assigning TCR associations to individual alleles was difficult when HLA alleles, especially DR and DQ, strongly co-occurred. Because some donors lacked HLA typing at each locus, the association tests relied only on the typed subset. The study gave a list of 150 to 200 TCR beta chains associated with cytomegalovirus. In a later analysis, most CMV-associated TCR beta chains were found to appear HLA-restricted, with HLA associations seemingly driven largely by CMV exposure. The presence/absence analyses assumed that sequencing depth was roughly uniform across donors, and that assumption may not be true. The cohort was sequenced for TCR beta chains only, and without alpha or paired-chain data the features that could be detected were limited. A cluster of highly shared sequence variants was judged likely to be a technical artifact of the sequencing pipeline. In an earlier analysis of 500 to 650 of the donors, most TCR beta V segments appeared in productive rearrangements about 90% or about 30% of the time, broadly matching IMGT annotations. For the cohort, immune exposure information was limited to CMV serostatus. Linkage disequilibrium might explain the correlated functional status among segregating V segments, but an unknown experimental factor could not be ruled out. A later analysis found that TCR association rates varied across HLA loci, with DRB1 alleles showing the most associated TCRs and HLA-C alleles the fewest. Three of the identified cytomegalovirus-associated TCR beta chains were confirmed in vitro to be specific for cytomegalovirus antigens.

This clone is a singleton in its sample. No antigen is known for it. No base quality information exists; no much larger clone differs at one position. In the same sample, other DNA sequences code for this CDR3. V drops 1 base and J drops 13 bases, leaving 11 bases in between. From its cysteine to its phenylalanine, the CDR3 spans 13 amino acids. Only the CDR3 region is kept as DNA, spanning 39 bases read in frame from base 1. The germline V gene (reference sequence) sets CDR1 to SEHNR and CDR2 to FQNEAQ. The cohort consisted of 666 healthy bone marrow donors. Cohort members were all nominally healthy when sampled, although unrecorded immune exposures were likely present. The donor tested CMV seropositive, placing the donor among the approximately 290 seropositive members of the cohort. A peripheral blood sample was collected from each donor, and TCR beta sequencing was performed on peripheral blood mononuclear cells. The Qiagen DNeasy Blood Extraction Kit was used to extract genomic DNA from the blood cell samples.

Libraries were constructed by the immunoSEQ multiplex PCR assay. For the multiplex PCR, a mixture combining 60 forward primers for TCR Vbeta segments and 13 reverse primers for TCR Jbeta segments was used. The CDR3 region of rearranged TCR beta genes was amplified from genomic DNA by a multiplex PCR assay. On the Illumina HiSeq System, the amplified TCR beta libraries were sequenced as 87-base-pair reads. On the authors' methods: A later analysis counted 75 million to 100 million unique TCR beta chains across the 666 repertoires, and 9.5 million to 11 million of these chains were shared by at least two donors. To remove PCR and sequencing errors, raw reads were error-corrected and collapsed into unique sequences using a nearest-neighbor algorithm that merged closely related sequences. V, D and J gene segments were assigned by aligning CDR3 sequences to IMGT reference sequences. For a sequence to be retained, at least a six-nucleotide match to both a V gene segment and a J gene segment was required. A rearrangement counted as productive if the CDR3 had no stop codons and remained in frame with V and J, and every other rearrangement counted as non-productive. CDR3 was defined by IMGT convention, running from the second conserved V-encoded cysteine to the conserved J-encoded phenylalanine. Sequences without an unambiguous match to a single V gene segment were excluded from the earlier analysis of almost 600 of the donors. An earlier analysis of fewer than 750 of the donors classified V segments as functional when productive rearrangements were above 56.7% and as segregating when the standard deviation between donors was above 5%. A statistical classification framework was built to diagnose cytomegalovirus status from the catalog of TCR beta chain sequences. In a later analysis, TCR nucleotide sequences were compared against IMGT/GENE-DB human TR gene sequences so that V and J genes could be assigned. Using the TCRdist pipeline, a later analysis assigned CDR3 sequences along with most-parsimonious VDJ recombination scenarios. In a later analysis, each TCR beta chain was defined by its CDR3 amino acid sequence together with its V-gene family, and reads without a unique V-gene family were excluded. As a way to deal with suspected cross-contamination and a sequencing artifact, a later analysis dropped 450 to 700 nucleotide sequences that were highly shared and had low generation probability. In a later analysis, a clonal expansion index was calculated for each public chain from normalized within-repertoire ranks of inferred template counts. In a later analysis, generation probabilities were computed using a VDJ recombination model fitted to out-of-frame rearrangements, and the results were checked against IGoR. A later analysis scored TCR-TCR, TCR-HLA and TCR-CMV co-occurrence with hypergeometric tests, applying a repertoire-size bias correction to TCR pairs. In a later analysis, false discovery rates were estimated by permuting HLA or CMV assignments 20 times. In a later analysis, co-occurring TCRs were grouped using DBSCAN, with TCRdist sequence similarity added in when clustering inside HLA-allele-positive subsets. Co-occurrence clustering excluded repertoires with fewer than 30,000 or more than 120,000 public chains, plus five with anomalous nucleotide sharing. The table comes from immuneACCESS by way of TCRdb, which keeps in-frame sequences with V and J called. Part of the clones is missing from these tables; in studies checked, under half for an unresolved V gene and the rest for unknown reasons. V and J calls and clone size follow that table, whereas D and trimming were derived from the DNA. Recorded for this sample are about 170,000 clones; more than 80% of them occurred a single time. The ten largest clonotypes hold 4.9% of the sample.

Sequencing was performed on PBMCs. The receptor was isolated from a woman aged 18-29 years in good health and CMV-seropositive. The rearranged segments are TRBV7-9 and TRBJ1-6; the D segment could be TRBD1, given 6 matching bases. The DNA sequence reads TGTGCCAGCAGCTTAGGAGGGGGTTCGCCCCTCCACTTT. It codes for CASSLGGGSPLHF.